The 29 T cell receptor beta chains listed next were all sequenced from one sample in a study of cytomegalovirus exposure and HLA in healthy donors (dated by TCRdb to 2017 to 2019). Receptor amplification or capture employed the immunoSEQ multiplex PCR assay. Imported from immuneACCESS, the table was reduced by TCRdb to in-frame sequences with V and J called. These copies leave out some clones; in studies compared against another copy, an unresolved V gene accounts for under half, and the cause of the remainder is not known. The sample table shows tens of thousands of clones, and over 95% are seen once. The top ten hold 2.4% of the sample. The sequencing sample was made of PBMCs. The receptor set was obtained from a man between 18 and 35 years old in good health and CMV-seronegative.

J is TRBJ1-2 and V is TRBV19; no clear D. The CDR3 length is 12 residues. V dropped 2 bases and J dropped 5 bases, with 6 bases sitting between them. The germline CDR1 and CDR2 sequences are LNHDA and SQIVND (reference sequence). The CDR3 protein is CASSIKAYGYTF. DNA of the CDR3: TGTGCCAGTAGTATAAAAGCTTATGGCTACACCTTC.

The count of this clone is one. This rearrangement joins TRBV28 to TRBJ2-2, with 7 bases identical to TRBD2. The germline V gene encodes CDR1 MDHEN and CDR2 SYDVKM. This CDR3 contains 14 residues. The V gene end was trimmed by 8 bases and the J gene end by 4 bases; junction bases not matched to a gene: 7. The chain's CDR3 is CASHRGVGTGELFF. CDR3 nucleotides: TGTGCCAGCCACCGGGGGGTGGGCACCGGGGAGCTGTTTTTT.

The rearrangement joins TRBV5-5 to TRBJ2-7; 11 bases match TRBD1. Per the germline V gene, CDR1 is SGHKS and CDR2 is YYEKEE (reference sequence). The CDR3 has 17 amino acids. V lost 0 bases, J lost 3 bases, and 8 bases stayed unmatched. The CDR3 loop reads CASSLAGQGARFYEQYF. The DNA of the CDR3 is TGTGCCAGCAGCTTGGCCGGACAGGGGGCGCGATTCTACGAGCAGTACTTC.

The chain carries TRBV27 and TRBJ1-2, with TRBD1 matching over 10 bases. Germline assignment: CDR1 MNHEY and CDR2 SMNVEV (reference sequence). This CDR3 has 17 amino acids. V lost 3 bases and J lost 3; bases outside the gene matches: 10. CDR3 nucleotide sequence: TGTGCCAGCAGTTTCCCAACCGACAGGGGGCCAGACTATGGCTACACCTTC. Its translation is CASSFPTDRGPDYGYTF.

The V call is TRBV30, the J call TRBJ1-1, with D maybe TRBD1 (5 bases). This CDR3 spans 11 amino acids. V lost 2 bases and J 9 bases, leaving 10 bases between the germline ends. Germline V lookup: CDR1 GTSNPN, CDR2 SVGIG (reference sequence). CDR3 nucleotides: TGTGCCTGGAGTCCACAGGAGAAAGCTTTCTTT. This codes for CAWSPQEKAFF.

This clone was seen only once. This chain connects TRBV18 to TRBJ2-7; possible D gene TRBD1, 5 bases. V dropped 2 bases and J dropped 7 bases, with 15 bases sitting between them. Germline CDR1 reads KGHSH; CDR2 reads LQKENI. The CDR3 length is 14 residues. The CDR3 is CASSPAAGHREQYF. In DNA, the CDR3 is TGTGCCAGCTCACCAGCGGCAGGGCATAGGGAGCAGTACTTC.

The V gene is TRBV4-1, the J gene TRBJ1-2; D not resolved. Trimming cost V 0 bases and J 8 bases, with 13 bases left between them. The CDR3 contains 14 residues. The V gene's germline CDR1 is MGHRA and CDR2 YSYEKL. CDR3 in amino acids: CASSQETVKRGYTF. The CDR3 DNA follows: TGCGCCAGCAGCCAAGAGACGGTGAAGAGGGGCTACACCTTC.

The chain couples TRBV27 to TRBJ1-2; no firm D call. The V gene's germline CDR1 is MNHEY and CDR2 SMNVEV (reference sequence). Trimming pared 8 bases from V and 3 bases from J, leaving 10 bases between. The CDR3 loop spans 12 amino acids. The CDR3, as DNA: TGTGCCAGCGGCAACCCATACTATGGCTACACCTTC. This encodes CASGNPYYGYTF.

The chain combines TRBV6-6 with TRBJ2-1; a weak D match, TRBD2 (6 bases). The germline V and J ends were trimmed by 6 bases and 3 bases, with 6 bases remaining between them. The germline CDR1 and CDR2 sequences are MNHNY and SVGAGI (reference sequence). This CDR3 has 12 amino acids. CDR3 nucleotide sequence: TGTGCCAGCAGCGGGAGCTACAATGAGCAGTTCTTC. Protein product: CASSGSYNEQFF.

This rearrangement joins TRBV15 to TRBJ2-1, with 10 bases lining up with TRBD2. With V trimmed by 5 bases and J by 3 bases, 4 bases remained unmatched. Germline lookup yields CDR1 LNHNV and CDR2 YYDKDF (reference sequence). The CDR3 runs to 15 residues. CDR3 region: CATSPSGSVYNEQFF. The CDR3 region has the DNA TGTGCCACCAGCCCTAGCGGGAGCGTCTACAATGAGCAGTTCTTC.

Turning to this clone: Additional DNA sequences in this sample encode the identical CDR3. The rearrangement joins TRBV5-1 to TRBJ2-1; the match to TRBD1 covers 11 bases. The length of the CDR3 is 15 residues. Germline V gene data show CDR1 as SGHRS and CDR2 as YFSETQ. The V gene end was trimmed by 1 base and the J gene end by 6 bases; junction bases not matched to a gene: 3. The CDR3 DNA reads as TGCGCCAGCAGCTTGTCTGGGACAGGGGGCAATGAGCAGTTCTTC. Translated: CASSLSGTGGNEQFF. The full variable domain, its missing parts supplied by reference TRBV5-1 and TRBJ2-1, is KAGVTQTPRYLIKTRGQQVTLSCSPISGHRSVSWYQQTPGQGLQFLFEYFSETQRNKGNFPGRFSGRQFSNSRSEMNVSTLELGDSALYLCASSLSGTGGNEQFFGPGTRLTVL.

This clone was counted once. The V gene is TRBV7-9, the J gene TRBJ2-5, with D maybe TRBD2 (5 bases). The length of the CDR3 is 14 residues. Germline CDR1 is SEHNR and CDR2 is FQNEAQ (reference sequence). The V gene lost 5 bases and the J gene lost 2 bases, with 12 bases spanning the gap. CDR3 bases: TGTGCCAGCAGCCCTGGACGGAGGCAAGAGACCCAGTACTTC. Protein: CASSPGRRQETQYF.

The chain couples TRBV6-5 to TRBJ1-5, with a weak D call TRBD1 (5 bases). The germline gives CDR1 MNHEY, CDR2 SVGAGI. V was clipped by 6 bases and J by 4 bases, with 10 bases between them. The CDR3 covers 13 residues. The CDR3 DNA reads TGTGCCAGCAGGGACGGGGGAAATCAGCCCCAGCATTTT. This codes for CASRDGGNQPQHF.

J is TRBJ1-2 and V is TRBV5-6; D is ambiguous. The CDR3 contains 16 residues. Germline assignment: CDR1 SGHDT and CDR2 YYEEEE. V lost 4 bases and J 8 bases, leaving 24 bases between the germline ends. The CDR3 here is CASSAPQETAGWGYTF. CDR3 nucleotide sequence: TGTGCCAGCAGCGCCCCCCAGGAAACCGCGGGATGGGGCTACACCTTC.

This sequence joins TRBV4-1 and TRBJ1-4, with 7 nucleotides matching TRBD1. CDR1 MGHRA and CDR2 YSYEKL come from the germline V gene. After removal of 2 bases from V and 3 bases from J, the junction contained 3 bases not matched to a gene. The CDR3 spans 15 residues. This chain's CDR3 is CASSQSQGANEKLFF. The CDR3 nucleotides are TGCGCCAGCAGCCAATCCCAGGGGGCTAATGAAAAACTGTTTTTT.

The V gene is TRBV6-4, the J gene TRBJ2-7, with 7 nucleotides matching TRBD2. This CDR3 has 14 residues. Germline CDR1 reads MRHNA; CDR2 reads SNTAGT. The V and J ends lost 3 bases and 6 bases, in that order; junction bases with no gene match: 8. CDR3 sequence reads: CASSENGGCREQYF. CDR3 coding DNA: TGTGCCAGCAGTGAAAACGGGGGGTGTCGCGAGCAGTACTTC.

The chain carries TRBV28 and TRBJ1-5; tentatively, D is TRBD1 (6 bases). Germline lookup yields CDR1 MDHEN and CDR2 SYDVKM. The CDR3 has 16 residues. The V end was cut by 4 bases, the J end by 5 bases, with 18 bases between. The CDR3 DNA reads as TGTGCCAGCAGTTCTTGGTCGGGGGGGCAATATCAGCCCCAGCATTTT. Amino acids: CASSSWSGGQYQPQHF.

The rearrangement joins TRBV28 to TRBJ1-5; 10 nucleotides match TRBD1. With 7 bases clipped from V and 2 bases from J, the junction kept 14 bases outside the gene matches. From germline, CDR1 is MDHEN and CDR2 SYDVKM. CDR3 length: 18 amino acids. The CDR3 reads CASNSGTGAVSGNQPQHF. The CDR3 DNA sequence: TGTGCCAGCAACTCTGGGACAGGGGCGGTTAGTGGCAATCAGCCCCAGCATTTT.

The chain recombines TRBV30 with TRBJ2-2, with a tentative D call TRBD1 (6 bases). The CDR3 runs 13 residues. Per the germline V gene, CDR1 is GTSNPN and CDR2 is SVGIG (reference sequence). The V end lost 4 bases, the J end lost 6 bases, and 12 bases lay between the germline ends. The CDR3 spells CAWNLQGAGELFF. In DNA form, the CDR3 reads TGTGCCTGGAACCTACAGGGAGCCGGGGAGCTGTTTTTT.

V and J are TRBV7-9 and TRBJ2-5; D gene unclear. Germline-derived CDR1 and CDR2 are SEHNR and FQNEAQ (reference sequence). The CDR3 contains 11 residues. With 5 bases removed from V and 5 bases from J, the gap between germline ends came to 6 bases. CDR3 in amino acids: CASSRRETQYF. CDR3 nucleotides: TGTGCCAGCAGCCGCAGGGAGACCCAGTACTTC.

The chain links TRBV5-1 to TRBJ2-7; D may be TRBD2 (6 bases). The CDR3 sequence is 13 residues long. Looked up from germline, CDR1 is SGHRS and CDR2 is YFSETQ. Deletions cut 7 bases from V and 4 bases from J, with 15 bases between. The CDR3, as DNA: TGCGCCAGCTCGGCGGAGGGCAGTTACGAGCAGTACTTC. It translates to CASSAEGSYEQYF. Combining the CDR3 with reference TRBV5-1 and TRBJ2-7 gives the whole variable domain KAGVTQTPRYLIKTRGQQVTLSCSPISGHRSVSWYQQTPGQGLQFLFEYFSETQRNKGNFPGRFSGRQFSNSRSEMNVSTLELGDSALYLCASSAEGSYEQYFGPGTRLTVT.

The J gene is TRBJ1-5, the V gene TRBV2; D is unclear. The CDR3 has 13 residues. Trimming took off 8 bases at V and 4 bases at J, with 12 bases between the two ends. The germline CDR1 and CDR2 sequences are SNHLY and FYNNEI. CDR3 nucleotide sequence: TGTGCCAGCCTGGAGGGTAGGAATCAGCCCCAGCATTTT. It codes for CASLEGRNQPQHF.

This clone was picked up one time. The genes are TRBV28 and TRBJ1-1; 9 positions match TRBD1. Germline CDR1 is MDHEN and CDR2 is SYDVKM. The CDR3 extends over 15 amino acids. V was pared by 5 bases and J by 5 bases, with 9 bases of the junction left unmatched. This chain's CDR3 is CASSLWTGELTEAFF. The CDR3, as DNA: TGTGCCAGCAGTCTCTGGACAGGGGAGTTAACTGAAGCTTTCTTT.

This chain uses TRBV6-6 with TRBJ2-7; 14 nucleotides align to TRBD2. J lost 6 bases, V lost 10 bases, and 11 bases had no gene match. Per the germline V gene, CDR1 is MNHNY and CDR2 is SVGAGI (reference sequence). The CDR3 contains 15 residues. CDR3 nucleotide sequence: TGTGCCACAGGGACTAGCGGGAGTTTCGGGGGCGAGCAGTACTTC. The encoded protein is CATGTSGSFGGEQYF.

Of note for this clone: Other DNA sequences in this specimen translate into the identical CDR3. The chain uses TRBV9 and TRBJ1-2; D is undetermined. Germline loops: CDR1 SGDLS, CDR2 YYNGEE. Trimming removed 0 bases from V and 5 bases from J, with 5 bases in between. CDR3 length: 12 amino acids. This chain's CDR3 is CASSVDSYGYTF. The CDR3 nucleotides read TGTGCCAGCAGCGTAGATTCGTATGGCTACACCTTC.

The chain is built from TRBV19 and TRBJ2-7; tentative D call: TRBD2 (6 bases). This CDR3 is built from 16 residues. Looked up from germline, CDR1 is LNHDA and CDR2 is SQIVND (reference sequence). V shed 0 bases and J shed 5 bases, with 17 bases lying between them. The CDR3 nucleotides read TGTGCCAGTAGTATAGATCGTAGTTCGGAGGGACACGAGCAGTACTTC. Its protein is CASSIDRSSEGHEQYF.

The V call is TRBV5-1, the J call TRBJ2-3, with D possibly matching TRBD2 (5 bases). The CDR3 loop spans 14 amino acids. CDR1 and CDR2 from the germline V gene are SGHRS and YFSETQ. Trimming removed 0 bases at V and 4 bases at J, with 9 bases between. The CDR3, as DNA: TGCGCCAGCAGCTTGGGGTTTAGCGCAGATACGCAGTATTTT. This gives the protein CASSLGFSADTQYF.

The chain uses TRBV6-4 and TRBJ1-2, with 7 bases aligning to TRBD1. This CDR3 contains 15 residues. Germline assignment: CDR1 MRHNA and CDR2 SNTAGT. Unmatched junction bases numbered 10, after V lost 3 bases and J lost 6 bases. This CDR3 reads CASSETDREEDGYTF. The CDR3 DNA reads TGTGCCAGCAGTGAGACAGACAGGGAAGAAGATGGCTACACCTTC.

V gene TRBV25-1 combines with J gene TRBJ1-1; D is uncertain. The CDR3 is made up of 14 amino acids. CDR1 and CDR2 (germline): MGHDK, SYGVNS. The V gene lost 5 bases and the J gene lost 1 base, with 11 bases spanning the gap. CDR3 amino acids: CASSWAGKNTEAFF. In nucleotides, the CDR3 is TGTGCCAGCAGTTGGGCAGGAAAGAACACTGAAGCTTTCTTT.